These 10 T cell receptor beta chains were all obtained from the same sample, sequenced in a study of blood T cell repertoires in COVID-19. Assay: immunoSEQ multiplex PCR; the TCRdb copy retains only in-frame clones and omits some. Of 250,000 to 350,000 clones listed, around 90% are singletons. Material: peripheral blood. Source of these receptors: a man younger than 35 with active or convalescent COVID-19.

The chain combines TRBV7-8 with TRBJ2-1, with 8 bases matching TRBD2. The trim removed 1 base at V and 0 bases at J, leaving 5 bases unmatched. The CDR3 runs 17 residues. Germline values: CDR1 SGHVS, CDR2 FQNEAQ. CDR3 sequence: CASSLDGGGFSYNEQFF. Here the CDR3 DNA reads TGTGCCAGCAGCTTAGACGGCGGGGGGTTCTCCTACAATGAGCAGTTCTTC.

V usage is TRBV7-8 and J usage is TRBJ2-7, with 8 bases matching TRBD2. This CDR3 is 13 amino acids long. V dropped 3 bases and J dropped 7; count of bases not matched to a gene: 5. From germline, CDR1 is SGHVS and CDR2 FQNEAQ. CDR3 sequence (DNA): TGTGCCAGCAGCTTTTCGGGGGGGCATGAGCAGTACTTC. It encodes CASSFSGGHEQYF. Drawing the rest from reference TRBV7-8 and TRBJ2-7, the complete variable domain is GAGVSQSPRYKVAKRGQDVALRCDPISGHVSLFWYQQALGQGPEFLTYFQNEAQLDKSGLPSDRFFAERPEGSVSTLKIQRTQQEDSAVYLCASSFSGGHEQYFGPGTRLTVT.

In regard to this clone: A junction end diverges from the germline sequence, so it may reflect a read error. The V and J genes are TRBV27 and TRBJ1-2, with D uncertain. Germline loops: CDR1 MNHEY, CDR2 SMNVEV (reference sequence). This CDR3 is built from 16 residues. CDR3 in DNA: TGTGCCAGCAGTTTATCGGCGGGCGGTATACTAAAAATTCTACTCTTC. Its translation is CASSLSAGGILKILLF.

The V call is TRBV7-2, the J call TRBJ1-2; 9 bases map to TRBD1. This CDR3 has 14 amino acids. Germline V gene data show CDR1 as SGHTA and CDR2 as FQGNSA. With V trimmed by 5 bases and J by 7 bases, 8 bases remained unmatched. CDR3: CASSTRDRESGYTF. The CDR3 DNA reads TGTGCCAGCAGCACACGGGACAGGGAAAGTGGCTACACCTTC.

This clone was detected a few times. The chain is built from TRBV23-1 and TRBJ2-7, with a tentative D call TRBD1 (5 bases). TRBV23-1 is an open reading frame whose function is uncertain. The CDR3 contains 15 residues. Trimming pared 6 bases from V and 0 bases from J, leaving 15 bases between. CDR3 nucleotide sequence: TGCGCCAGCAGCCACAGGAATATGAGCTCCTACGAGCAGTACTTC. Translating it yields CASSHRNMSSYEQYF.

This sequence joins TRBV19 and TRBJ1-5, with D perhaps TRBD1 (5 bases). Germline V gene sequence: CDR1 LNHDA, CDR2 SQIVND (reference sequence). This CDR3 is 16 amino acids long. V dropped 3 bases and J dropped 5 bases, with 17 bases sitting between them. DNA for the CDR3: TGTGCCAGTAGTATTCAGGGAGGCGGTCGAGATCAGCCCCAGCATTTT. Residues: CASSIQGGGRDQPQHF.

The CDR3 reads CASSVADTYEQYF. The CDR3 nucleotides are TGTGCCAGCAGCGTCGCAGACACCTACGAGCAGTACTTC. This sequence joins TRBV9 and TRBJ2-7; D not resolved. CDR3 length: 13 residues. The V gene lost 2 bases and the J gene lost 2 bases, with 8 bases spanning the gap. CDR1 is SGDLS and CDR2 is YYNGEE in the germline V gene.

V and J are TRBV15 and TRBJ2-3, with D maybe TRBD2 (5 bases). V was pared by 8 bases and J by 6 bases, with 24 bases between. The CDR3 consists of 16 residues. The germline V gene has CDR1 LNHNV and CDR2 YYDKDF (reference sequence). The DNA for the CDR3 is TGTGCCACCGGCCCGGCAGAGGACTCCGCCGTGGATACGCAGTATTTT. It codes for CATGPAEDSAVDTQYF.

The rearrangement links TRBV19 to TRBJ2-3; tentative D call: TRBD1 (6 bases). V lost 3 bases to trimming and J lost 0 bases, with 10 bases between them. The CDR3 totals 15 residues. The germline CDR1 and CDR2 sequences are LNHDA and SQIVND (reference sequence). CDR3 coding DNA: TGTGCCAGTAGTATCGGACAGACTAGCACAGATACGCAGTATTTT. It is translated as CASSIGQTSTDTQYF.

The chain uses TRBV3-1 (or the pseudogene TRBV3-2) and TRBJ1-4; TRBD1 matches 9 bases. CDR3 length equals 16 residues. J gave up 8 bases and V 0 bases, and 7 bases lay outside the gene matches. Looked up from germline, CDR1 is LGHDT and CDR2 is YNNKEL (reference sequence). CDR3 coding DNA: TGTGCCAGCAGCCAAGAAGGCGGGACAGGGTCCGAAAAACTGTTTTTT. It yields the protein CASSQEGGTGSEKLFF.